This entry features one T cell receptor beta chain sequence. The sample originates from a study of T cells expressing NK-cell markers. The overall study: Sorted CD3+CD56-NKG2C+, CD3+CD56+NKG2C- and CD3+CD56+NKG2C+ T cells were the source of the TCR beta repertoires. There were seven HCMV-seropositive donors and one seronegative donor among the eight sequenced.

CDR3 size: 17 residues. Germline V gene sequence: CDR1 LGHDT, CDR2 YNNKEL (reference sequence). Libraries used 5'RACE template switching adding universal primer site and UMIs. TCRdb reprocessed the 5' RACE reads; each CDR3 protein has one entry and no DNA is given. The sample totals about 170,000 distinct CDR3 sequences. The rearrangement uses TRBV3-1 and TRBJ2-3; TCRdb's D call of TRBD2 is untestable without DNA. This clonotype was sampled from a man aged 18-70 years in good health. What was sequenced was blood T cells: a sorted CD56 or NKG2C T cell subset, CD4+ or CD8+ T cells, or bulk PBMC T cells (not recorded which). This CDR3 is CASSHQLAGGSTDTQYF.